The next 12 T cell receptor beta chains were all read from a single sample in a study of shared clonotypes between healthy human individuals. CD45RO-negative, CCR7-positively selected cells formed the naive CD8 fraction, excluding terminally differentiated effector memory CD45RA+ cells. Profiling relied on immunoSEQ multiplex PCR, and the TCRdb table lists in-frame clones only, not all of them. The table records 2 million to 2.5 million clones, about 92% of them present only once. The sequenced sample consisted of naive CD8+ T cells from PBMCs. These receptors were taken from a man younger than 30 in good health. Some clones in this sample may be carry-over from other donors' samples.

There are a few counts of this clone. The genes are TRBV9 and TRBJ2-7; 9 bases match TRBD1. Germline-derived CDR1 and CDR2 are SGDLS and YYNGEE. The CDR3 is 16 amino acids. With 3 bases clipped from V and 3 bases from J, the junction kept 10 bases outside the gene matches. The CDR3 coding sequence is TGTGCCAGCAGCGCCTATACCGGGACAGGGTTCTACGAGCAGTACTTC. Translated: CASSAYTGTGFYEQYF.

J is TRBJ2-3 and V is TRBV6-5; 8 bases agree with TRBD1. Looked up from germline, CDR1 is MNHEY and CDR2 is SVGAGI. After removal of 8 bases from V and 0 bases from J, the junction contained 4 bases not matched to a gene. This CDR3 has 14 residues. CDR3 coding DNA: TGTGCCAGCGGCAGGGGGCCGAGCACAGATACGCAGTATTTT. Protein: CASGRGPSTDTQYF.

The gene calls are TRBV7-2 and TRBJ1-1; D may be TRBD1 (5 bases). CDR3 length: 13 residues. V was trimmed by 5 bases and J by 5 bases, leaving 12 bases between them. Germline loops: CDR1 SGHTA, CDR2 FQGNSA. The CDR3 DNA sequence: TGTGCCAGCAGCCAAGCAGGGTGGACTGAAGCTTTCTTT. This encodes CASSQAGWTEAFF.

This clone came up a few times. J is TRBJ1-1 and V is TRBV18, with TRBD1 matching over 10 bases. Trimming took 4 bases from V and 1 from J; bases not matched to a gene: 6. CDR1 and CDR2 (germline): KGHSH, LQKENI. The CDR3 loop spans 16 amino acids. The chain's CDR3 is CASSQGTGAPNTEAFF. CDR3 nucleotides: TGTGCCAGCTCACAAGGGACAGGGGCACCGAACACTGAAGCTTTCTTT.

The chain links TRBV19 to TRBJ2-7; a weak D match, TRBD1 (5 bases). The germline gives CDR1 LNHDA, CDR2 SQIVND (reference sequence). The CDR3 covers 12 residues. The ends were cut back, 10 bases at V and 2 bases at J, with 12 bases in the middle. This CDR3 reads CATQGVTYEQYF. The CDR3 DNA sequence: TGTGCCACGCAGGGCGTTACCTACGAGCAGTACTTC. The complete variable domain, with remaining parts taken from reference TRBV19 and TRBJ2-7, reads DGGITQSPKYLFRKEGQNVTLSCEQNLNHDAMYWYRQDPGQGLRLIYYSQIVNDFQKGDIAEGYSVSREKKESFPLTVTSAQKNPTAFYLCATQGVTYEQYFGPGTRLTVT.

The J gene is TRBJ1-5, the V gene TRBV13, with D uncertain. V was pared by 2 bases and J by 4 bases, with 9 bases between. Germline CDR1 and CDR2: PRHDT and FYEKMQ (reference sequence). The length of the CDR3 is 14 residues. DNA of the CDR3: TGTGCCAGCAGCTTACGGGAATCGAATCAGCCCCAGCATTTT. This encodes CASSLRESNQPQHF.

The V call is TRBV6-5, the J call TRBJ2-7; tentative D call: TRBD1 (6 bases). This CDR3 contains 16 residues. From germline, CDR1 is MNHEY and CDR2 SVGAGI. The germline V and J ends were trimmed by 0 bases and 2 bases, with 14 bases remaining between them. The DNA for the CDR3 is TGTGCCAGCAGTTACTCGAGGGACACCGAACCCTACGAGCAGTACTTC. It is translated as CASSYSRDTEPYEQYF.

The chain employs TRBV5-1 and TRBJ1-1, with TRBD1 matching 7 bases. Germline values: CDR1 SGHRS, CDR2 YFSETQ. V shed 4 bases and J 1 base; nucleotides not matched to a gene: 7. CDR3 length: 15 amino acids. CDR3 coding DNA: TGCGCCAGCAGCGACGAGACAGGGCGGAACACTGAAGCTTTCTTT. It translates to CASSDETGRNTEAFF.

The V and J genes are TRBV9 and TRBJ2-7, with D hard to call. Germline values: CDR1 SGDLS, CDR2 YYNGEE. The V gene lost 3 bases and the J gene lost 1 base, with 11 bases spanning the gap. The CDR3 is 14 amino acids. The CDR3 bases are TGTGCCAGCAGCGGGGCAAATAGGTCCTACGAGCAGTACTTC. It yields the protein CASSGANRSYEQYF.

The chain employs TRBV7-6 and TRBJ2-7, with 8 bases aligning to TRBD1. The CDR3 extends over 14 amino acids. Germline V gives CDR1 SGHVS, CDR2 FNYEAQ. The V and J ends lost 3 bases and 3 bases, in that order; junction bases with no gene match: 4. CDR3 coding DNA: TGTGCCAGCAGCTTCGGGACAGGTGACTACGAGCAGTACTTC. It is translated as CASSFGTGDYEQYF.

V gene TRBV28 combines with J gene TRBJ1-2; no firm D call. V was pared by 2 bases and J by 7 bases, with 17 bases between. The CDR3 length is 15 residues. Germline V gene sequence: CDR1 MDHEN, CDR2 SYDVKM. CDR3 nucleotides: TGTGCCAGCAGTTTACGGGTCTTATTCGCAGGTGGCTACACCTTC. This gives the protein CASSLRVLFAGGYTF.

This rearrangement joins TRBV28 to TRBJ2-7; 9 bases are shared with TRBD1. J lost 5 bases, V lost 6 bases, and 8 bases had no gene match. The V gene's germline CDR1 is MDHEN and CDR2 SYDVKM. The CDR3 length is 14 residues. The CDR3 bases are TGTGCCAGCAGAACCGGGACAGGGTGGAACGAGCAGTACTTC. Translating it yields CASRTGTGWNEQYF.